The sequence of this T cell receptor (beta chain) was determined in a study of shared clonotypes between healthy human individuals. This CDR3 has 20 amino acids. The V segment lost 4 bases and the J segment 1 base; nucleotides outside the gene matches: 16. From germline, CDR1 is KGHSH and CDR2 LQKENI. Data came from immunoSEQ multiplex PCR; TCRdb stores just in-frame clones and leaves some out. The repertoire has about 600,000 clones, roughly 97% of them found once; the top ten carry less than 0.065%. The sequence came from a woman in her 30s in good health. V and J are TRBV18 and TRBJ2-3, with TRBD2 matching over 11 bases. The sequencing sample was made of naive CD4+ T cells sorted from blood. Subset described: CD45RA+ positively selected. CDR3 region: CASSRPPGLADDIGTDTQYF. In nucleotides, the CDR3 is TGTGCCAGCTCACGACCTCCGGGACTAGCGGACGATATTGGCACAGATACGCAGTATTTT.